This T cell receptor beta chain was profiled in a study of T cell repertoires in cytomegalovirus infection. For the study at large: CMV epitopes, recently identified HLA-C-restricted and well-studied HLA-B-restricted, were used. Study outcomes and limitations: Cumulative public TCR beta family frequency identified CMV carriers with the relevant HLA. CMV-specific HLA-C-restricted TCR beta clonotypes dominated the ex vivo response.

This clonotype was found a few times. Its target is not known. Via MiXCR, TCRdb re-called the reads, giving one row per CDR3 protein. The sample contains 550,000 to 850,000 distinct CDR3 sequences, around a third of which appear only once. V lost 8 bases and J lost 0, with 11 bases in between. The CDR3 length is 14 residues. The rearrangement joins TRBV12-3 or TRBV12-4 to TRBJ1-3; TRBD1 is a possible D gene (6 bases). The origin of this receptor is a human donor in good health (CMV status not recorded). Some clones in this sample may be carry-over from other donors' samples. Sequencing was performed on cultured PBMCs, taken from culture after CMV antigen stimulation. The CDR3 spells CASYRASSGNTIYF. CDR3 sequence (DNA): TGTGCCAGCTACAGGGCGAGCTCTGGAAACACCATATATTTT.